This T cell receptor (beta chain) originates from a study of blood T cell repertoires in COVID-19. Study information: Sites across the United States, Italy and Spain contributed samples from acute and convalescent COVID-19. PBMCs, B-cell-depleted T cells, or T cells provided the cDNA or gDNA that made up the material.

In its sample, this clone was seen a few times. Enrollment of patients from Seattle took place during active infection, with longitudinal follow-up. Authors' analysis steps: Scientists estimated how many nucleated cells there were by amplifying reference gene primers. Produced via immunoSEQ multiplex PCR; TCRdb's table is partial and in-frame only. V and J calls and clone size are those listed in that table; D and trimming were worked out from the DNA. The sample has roughly 140,000 clones, 70% to 90% seen once; the top ten hold around 8%. The germline gives CDR1 SGHDT, CDR2 YYEEEE. The V end lost 5 bases, the J end lost 2 bases, and 11 bases lay between the germline ends. This CDR3 comprises 14 residues.

The rearrangement uses TRBV5-6 and TRBJ2-1, with D possibly matching TRBD1 (6 bases). The specimen sequenced was peripheral blood. The TCR comes from a woman aged 55-69 years with COVID-19, enrolled during active disease. The CDR3 coding sequence is TGTGCCAGCAGTTTCGGACAGACCTACAATGAGCAGTTCTTC. Translation: CASSFGQTYNEQFF.